This is a list of T cell receptor beta chains from one sample in a study of response to subunit inactivated influenza vaccine. In TCRdb, the RT-PCR reads were re-called with MiXCR into one record per CDR3 protein. Here the sample spans 500,000 to 600,000 distinct CDR3 sequences, 14% being singletons. Material: PBMCs from blood, obtained approximately 13 days after vaccination. All receptors come from a man between 45 and 60 years old who received an inactivated influenza vaccine. Both conserved end residues are part of each CDR3. Each record gives: clone size, D gene, J gene, V gene, CDR3 protein, CDR3 DNA. D genes are given only for firm matches. A row's size may be missing; if present it is once, few, many or a size class.

>-|TRBD2|TRBJ2-1|TRBV7-2
CASSLESSGGHNEQFF
TGTGCCAGCAGCTTAGAATCTAGCGGGGGTCACAATGAGCAGTTCTTC
>many|TRBD2|TRBJ2-4|TRBV7-2
CASSRGLAENIQYF
TGTGCCAGCAGCAGGGGACTAGCGGAAAACATTCAGTACTTC
>-|-|TRBJ1-4|TRBV4-1
CASSHRSINEKLFF
TGCGCCAGCAGTCACAGAAGTATTAATGAAAAACTGTTTTTT
>-|-|TRBJ2-3|TRBV12-3/TRBV12-4
CASSLGGGISTDTQYF
TGTGCCAGCAGTTTAGGAGGCGGGATTAGCACAGATACGCAGTATTTT
>-|-|TRBJ2-3|TRBV28
CASEGPDTDTQYF
TGTGCCAGCGAGGGCCCTGACACAGATACGCAGTATTTT
>-|TRBD1|TRBJ2-1|TRBV2
CASSGRDRPYNEQFF
TGTGCCAGCAGTGGAAGGGACAGGCCATACAATGAGCAGTTCTTC
>few|-|TRBJ2-1|TRBV7-2
CASSPPWGDEQFF
TGTGCCAGCAGCCCACCTTGGGGGGACGAGCAGTTCTTC
>-|TRBD1|TRBJ2-2|TRBV11-2
CASSERTGGTGELFF
TGTGCCAGCAGCGAGCGGACAGGGGGCACCGGGGAGCTGTTTTTT
>-|-|TRBJ2-5|TRBV7-9
CASAGGTQYF
TGTGCCAGCGCTGGGGGGACCCAGTACTTC
>few|-|TRBJ2-1|TRBV9
CASSGEFLSSYNEQFF
TGTGCCAGCAGCGGAGAGTTTCTGAGCTCCTACAATGAGCAGTTCTTC
>few|-|TRBJ2-2|TRBV20-1
CSARDPRRPNTGELFF
TGCAGTGCTAGAGATCCCCGCAGACCTAACACCGGGGAGCTGTTTTTT
>-|TRBD2|TRBJ2-3|TRBV5-1
CASSPGLADGTDTQYF
TGCGCCAGCAGCCCGGGACTAGCGGATGGCACAGATACGCAGTATTTT
>-|-|TRBJ2-5|TRBV5-1
CASSLGMGKTQYF
TGCGCCAGCAGCTTGGGGATGGGGAAGACCCAGTACTTC
>few|TRBD2|TRBJ2-1|TRBV15
CATSRGTSGIYNEQFF
TGTGCCACCAGCAGAGGGACTAGCGGGATCTACAATGAGCAGTTCTTC
>few|-|TRBJ2-7|TRBV12-3/TRBV12-4
CASAGPQIYEQYF
TGTGCCAGCGCCGGTCCCCAGATCTACGAGCAGTACTTC
>few|TRBD1|TRBJ2-7|TRBV29-1
CSGSTGREQYF
TGCAGCGGCTCGACAGGGAGAGAGCAGTACTTC
>many|-|TRBJ2-5|TRBV29-1
CSVGASMFETQYF
TGCAGCGTTGGGGCCAGTATGTTCGAGACCCAGTACTTC
>few|-|TRBJ1-5|TRBV7-9
CASEGRGQPQHF
TGTGCCAGCGAAGGGAGGGGTCAGCCCCAGCATTTT
>-|-|TRBJ2-1|TRBV15
CATSRDRGSAMYEQFF
TGTGCCACCAGCAGAGATAGGGGCTCGGCCATGTATGAGCAGTTCTTC
>-|-|TRBJ1-2|TRBV6-5
CASSSPGTYGYTF
TGTGCCAGCAGTTCGCCCGGTACATATGGCTACACCTTC
>-|-|TRBJ1-1|TRBV7-6
CASSFGWGREAFF
TGTGCCAGCAGCTTTGGCTGGGGCAGAGAAGCTTTCTTT
>many|TRBD1|TRBJ2-7|TRBV5-1
CASMSGTGAYEQYF
TGCGCCAGCATGTCCGGGACAGGGGCTTACGAGCAGTACTTC
>-|TRBD2|TRBJ2-3|TRBV28
CASRTPGRADTQYF
TGTGCCAGCAGAACCCCGGGGAGGGCAGATACGCAGTATTTT
>-|-|TRBJ2-7|TRBV7-2
CASSLLGGYYEQYF
TGTGCCAGCAGCTTATTGGGAGGATACTACGAGCAGTACTTC
>many|-|TRBJ2-2|TRBV29-1
CSGRGHTGELFF
TGCAGCGGCCGGGGTCACACCGGGGAGCTGTTTTTT
>many|-|TRBJ1-1|TRBV24-1
CATSDTLNTEAFF
TGTGCCACCAGTGATACGTTGAACACTGAAGCTTTCTTT
>many|-|TRBJ2-7|TRBV7-3
CASSLSVVGHGSYEQYF
TGTGCCAGCAGCTTAAGTGTAGTGGGACACGGCTCCTACGAGCAGTACTTC
>few|TRBD2|TRBJ2-5|TRBV11-2
CASSSNGLAGVETQYF
TGTGCCAGCAGCTCGAACGGACTAGCGGGGGTGGAGACCCAGTACTTC
>-|-|TRBJ1-4|TRBV29-1
CSVEEKGYDEKLFF
TGCAGCGTTGAAGAAAAGGGGTATGATGAAAAACTGTTTTTT
>-|TRBD1|TRBJ2-1|TRBV28
CATAGTGFNWNEQFF
TGTGCCACCGCCGGGACAGGGTTCAATTGGAATGAGCAGTTCTTC
>few|-|TRBJ2-3|TRBV20-1
CSANTGLVSTDTQYF
TGCAGTGCTAATACTGGACTCGTTAGCACAGATACGCAGTATTTT
>-|-|TRBJ2-7|TRBV5-1
CASSLAGGDIFHEQYF
TGCGCCAGCAGCCTGGCTGGGGGGGACATCTTCCACGAGCAGTACTTC
>few|TRBD1|TRBJ2-2|TRBV19
CATHPEDRGTGELFF
TGTGCCACCCACCCAGAGGACAGGGGCACCGGGGAGCTGTTTTTT
>few|-|TRBJ2-1|TRBV20-1
CSALPLETREQFF
TGCAGTGCTCTACCCCTAGAAACCCGTGAGCAGTTCTTC
>-|TRBD1|TRBJ2-1|TRBV29-1
CSVEGPPWTGAHEQFF
TGCAGCGTTGAAGGTCCCCCGTGGACAGGGGCCCATGAGCAGTTCTTC
>-|-|TRBJ1-6|TRBV6-5
CASSYSKGKFSPLHF
TGTGCCAGCAGTTACTCGAAAGGGAAATTTTCACCCCTCCACTTT
>few|-|TRBJ2-3|TRBV5-1
CASSPAVNPTDTQYF
TGCGCCAGCAGCCCTGCCGTCAATCCCACAGATACGCAGTATTTT
>few|-|TRBJ2-5|TRBV11-2
CASSAESLETQYF
TGTGCCAGCAGCGCCGAGAGCCTAGAGACCCAGTACTTC
>few|-|TRBJ2-5|TRBV6-1
CASSQIFRGGRETQYF
TGTGCCAGCAGCCAGATCTTCAGGGGTGGAAGAGAGACCCAGTACTTC
>few|TRBD1|TRBJ2-3|TRBV7-9
CASSSPQGAGTDTQYF
TGTGCCAGCAGCTCGCCGCAGGGGGCTGGCACAGATACGCAGTATTTT
>few|TRBD2|TRBJ2-3|TRBV4-3
CASSQGTSKDTQYF
TGCGCCAGCAGCCAAGGGACTAGCAAAGATACGCAGTATTTT
>many|-|TRBJ2-2|TRBV5-5
CASSADRITGELFF
TGTGCCAGCAGCGCAGACAGGATCACCGGGGAGCTGTTTTTT
>-|-|TRBJ2-2|TRBV15
CATQHGANTGELFF
TGTGCCACCCAGCACGGCGCGAACACCGGGGAGCTGTTTTTT
>-|TRBD2|TRBJ2-7|TRBV25-1
CAAGLAGTYEQYF
TGTGCCGCGGGACTAGCGGGGACCTACGAGCAGTACTTC
>-|TRBD1|TRBJ2-2|TRBV6-5
CASSSGQGAGTGELFF
TGTGCCAGCAGTTCCGGACAGGGGGCGGGGACCGGGGAGCTGTTTTTT
>-|-|TRBJ2-7|TRBV4-2
CASSQGAGQTYEQYF
TGTGCCAGCAGCCAAGGGGCGGGACAAACCTACGAGCAGTACTTC
>-|-|TRBJ2-3|TRBV10-3
CATTSASTDTQYF
TGTGCCACAACGAGTGCGAGCACAGATACGCAGTATTTT
>-|-|TRBJ2-7|TRBV20-1
CSGSLAPSSYEQYF
TGCAGTGGTTCCCTAGCGCCTTCTTCCTACGAGCAGTACTTC
>-|TRBD2|TRBJ2-1|TRBV7-8
CASSQLSGSYNEQFF
TGTGCCAGCAGCCAACTAAGCGGGAGCTACAATGAGCAGTTCTTC
>-|TRBD1|TRBJ1-6|TRBV6-5
CASSSDRVMGSPLHF
TGTGCCAGCAGTTCGGACAGGGTGATGGGATCACCCCTCCACTTT
>-|-|TRBJ2-5|TRBV4-3
CASSQDGGETQYF
TGCGCCAGCAGCCAAGATGGGGGAGAGACCCAGTACTTC
>many|-|TRBJ2-1|TRBV28
CASSFGRSFYNEQFF
TGTGCCAGCAGTTTCGGCCGTTCTTTCTACAATGAGCAGTTCTTC
>-|-|TRBJ2-3|TRBV20-1
CSARGEMGTDTQYF
TGCAGTGCTAGGGGGGAAATGGGCACAGATACGCAGTATTTT
>-|-|TRBJ2-2|TRBV2
CASSVGSYGELFF
TGTGCCAGCAGTGTAGGTAGCTACGGGGAGCTGTTTTTT
>-|TRBD1|TRBJ2-7|TRBV12-3/TRBV12-4
CASSLVGTGGEQYF
TGTGCCAGCAGTTTAGTAGGGACAGGGGGCGAGCAGTACTTC
>-|-|TRBJ2-3|TRBV7-9
CASRSSGTSTDTQYF
TGTGCCAGCCGATCTTCAGGGACTAGCACAGATACGCAGTATTTT
>few|TRBD2|TRBJ2-7|TRBV4-1
CASSQEGSGSSYEQYF
TGCGCCAGCAGCCAAGAAGGTAGCGGGAGCTCCTACGAGCAGTACTTC
>-|-|TRBJ1-6|TRBV13
CASSLVLSPLHF
TGTGCCAGCAGCTTAGTCCTTTCACCCCTCCACTTT
>few|TRBD1|TRBJ2-7|TRBV2
CASRMGQNPFYEQYF
TGTGCCAGCAGGATGGGACAGAACCCTTTCTACGAGCAGTACTTC
>-|-|TRBJ2-3|TRBV5-4
CASSFVRTDTQYF
TGTGCCAGCAGCTTCGTTCGCACAGATACGCAGTATTTT